This TCR beta chain appears in the sequencing data of a study of blood T cell repertoires in COVID-19. The sample holds a few counts of this clone. TCRdb's copy holds only in-frame clones and misses some; the assay was immunoSEQ multiplex PCR. The sample has about 320,000 clones, 70% to 90% seen once. The material sequenced was peripheral blood. This TCR was recovered from a man aged 18 to 29 who had recovered from COVID-19.

This chain's CDR3 is CASSTGTGISGNTIYF. In DNA, the CDR3 is TGTGCCAGCAGCACCGGGACAGGGATTTCTGGAAACACCATATATTTT. The chain couples TRBV7-2 to TRBJ1-3; 9 positions match TRBD1. V was clipped by 5 bases and J by 1 base; unmatched bases: 6. Germline V gives CDR1 SGHTA, CDR2 FQGNSA. The CDR3 totals 16 residues.